The present entry profiles one T cell receptor beta chain with its context. Its target antigen remains unknown. Per-base quality was not reported, and no clone a single base away is much larger than it. Whole blood was collected in K2EDTA tubes by collaborating institutions according to the institutions' own protocols. For TCRbeta analysis, collaborators shipped samples in one of three forms: frozen whole blood, isolated PBMCs, or DNA extracted from either of those sample types. The sample comes from a study of blood T cell repertoires in COVID-19 (dated by TCRdb to between 2020 and 2021). Some background on the complete study: Samples from collaborators originated in the United States, Italy and Spain and spanned both the acute and convalescent phases of COVID-19. The prospective study material was composed of cDNA or gDNA derived from T cells, B-cell-depleted T cells, or PBMCs. Deeply sampled blood TCRbeta repertoires from subjects exposed to, actively infected with, or recovered from COVID-19 were included in the dataset. The repertoires were released in a freely available public database intended as a resource for research on the immune response to SARS-CoV-2. The samples were drawn from two sources: the first 160 participants of the ongoing ImmuneRACE study, and some 1,300 subjects contributed by 6 global collaborators. Sample metadata almost always included a de-identified subject ID, COVID-19 status, age in years and sex. Where HLA class I and class II types were available, the types were taken from metadata supplied by the sample provider, not from assay-based typing. General conclusions and limits of the study: How much clinical and demographic metadata was included differed by source and by participant, and the metadata was provided uncurated.

TCRbeta CDR3 regions were amplified from genomic DNA by means of the immunoSEQ Assay, a bias-controlled multiplex PCR. The original methods were these. The number of nucleated cells in each sample was estimated from the amplification of reference gene primers within the assay. To quantify the absolute abundance of each unique TCRbeta CDR3 rearrangement, sequence reads were collapsed and filtered. Productive Simpson clonality was computed per sample as the square root of Simpson's diversity index over productive rearrangements. This immuneACCESS table, as held by TCRdb, lists in-frame sequences with V and J called but not all clones. Of the missing ones, under half trace to an unresolved V gene in checked studies; the others have no known cause. The V and J calls and clone size come from that table; D and trimming were worked out from the DNA. In all, the sample holds about 100,000 clones, and around 86% of those were seen once. The ten top clones hold 2.5% to 3.5% of the sample.

The junction shows trimming of 5 bases on V and 4 bases on J, and the gene matches do not reach 5 bases of it. According to the germline V gene, CDR1 reads SGHVS and CDR2 reads FQNEAQ. Reading from cysteine to phenylalanine, the CDR3 counts 13 amino acids. Only the CDR3 DNA is retained, 39 bases long and in frame from the first base. The material sequenced was peripheral blood. The V and J segments used are TRBV7-8 and TRBJ2-7, with TRBD1 identical over 7 junction bases. The sequence derives from a man in his forties or fifties with active or convalescent COVID-19. The DNA sequence follows: TGTGCCAGCAGCCACGGGACAGCTTACGAGCAGTACTTC. Translated, it gives CASSHGTAYEQYF.